The 18 T cell receptor beta chains presented below share a single source sample, sequenced in a study of cytomegalovirus exposure and HLA in healthy donors. A multiplex PCR was run with 60 Vbeta primers and 13 Jbeta primers. Sequenced by immunoSEQ multiplex PCR; TCRdb stores in-frame clones only, minus some. This table has fewer than 110,000 clones, approximately 75% appearing once. Sequenced sample: PBMCs. These receptors were collected from a woman between 40 and 50 years old in good health and CMV-seronegative.

The chain uses TRBV5-1 and TRBJ1-1; no definite D call. Trimming took 4 bases from V and 0 from J, leaving 16 bases between them. The germline CDR1 and CDR2 sequences are SGHRS and YFSETQ. CDR3 length equals 16 residues. The CDR3 DNA reads TGCGCCAGCAGCCCGGCGGGCGTTTTCATGAACACTGAAGCTTTCTTT. Translation gives CASSPAGVFMNTEAFF. The variable domain in full, with the rest retrieved from reference TRBV5-1 and TRBJ1-1, is KAGVTQTPRYLIKTRGQQVTLSCSPISGHRSVSWYQQTPGQGLQFLFEYFSETQRNKGNFPGRFSGRQFSNSRSEMNVSTLELGDSALYLCASSPAGVFMNTEAFFGQGTRLTVV.

On this clone itself: At one of its ends the junction is not consistent with the germline gene, which may arise from a read error. The gene calls are TRBV7-7 and TRBJ2-7, with 8 bases that match TRBD1. The germline CDR1 and CDR2 sequences are SSHAT and FNYEAQ (reference sequence). The CDR3 length is 12 residues. The CDR3 DNA reads TGTGCTAGCAGCCCCGGACAGGGCGAGCAGTACTTC. Protein: CASSPGQGEQYF.

This sequence joins TRBV2 and TRBJ2-7; D not resolved. From germline, CDR1 is SNHLY and CDR2 FYNNEI. This CDR3 has 13 amino acids. V was pared by 5 bases and J by 4 bases, with 12 bases between. Here the CDR3 DNA reads TGTGCCAGCAGTTGGCGGATCTTGTACGAGCAGTACTTC. As protein: CASSWRILYEQYF.

This clone was counted once. The rearrangement joins TRBV10-3 to TRBJ2-1, with TRBD2 matching over 8 bases. The CDR3 spans 15 residues. Germline V CDR1 and CDR2: ENHRY, SYGVKD. Trimming removed 5 bases from V and 1 base from J; junction bases left unmatched: 4. Here the CDR3 reads CAISPAGDSYNEQFF. CDR3 bases: TGTGCCATCAGTCCAGCGGGAGATTCCTACAATGAGCAGTTCTTC.

This clone came up a few times. The rearrangement links TRBV27 to TRBJ2-7, with TRBD2 as a possible D gene (5 bases). CDR3 length: 14 amino acids. The germline V gene has CDR1 MNHEY and CDR2 SMNVEV (reference sequence). V lost 2 bases, J lost 2 bases, and 10 bases lay in between. This CDR3 reads CASSLHRGTYEQYF. CDR3 bases: TGTGCCAGCAGTTTACATCGGGGTACCTACGAGCAGTACTTC.

This clone is a singleton in its sample. The V and J genes are TRBV7-9 and TRBJ1-4; D perhaps matches TRBD1 (6 bases). Trimming removed 1 base from V and 7 bases from J, with 10 bases in between. Per the germline V gene, CDR1 is SEHNR and CDR2 is FQNEAQ (reference sequence). The CDR3 sequence is 14 residues long. CDR3 DNA sequence: TGTGCCAGCAGCTTAGGTAACAGGGCTGAAAAACTGTTTTTT. Protein: CASSLGNRAEKLFF.

The chain recombines TRBV10-1 with TRBJ1-2; D remains unclear. Trimming stripped 3 bases from V and 7 bases from J, with 12 bases between. The CDR3 spans 13 residues. Germline V gives CDR1 WNHNN, CDR2 SYGVQD (reference sequence). CDR3 residues: CASSEAEGVGYTF. DNA of the CDR3: TGCGCCAGCAGTGAAGCGGAAGGAGTTGGCTACACCTTC.

The rearrangement links TRBV7-6 to TRBJ1-3; no reliable D call. In germline, CDR1 is SGHVS, CDR2 FNYEAQ. CDR3 size: 15 residues. V was cut by 2 bases and J by 4 bases, with 12 bases left in between. The CDR3 DNA is TGTGCCAGCAGCTTATTCCGGGGAGCAGGAAACACCATATATTTT. Amino acid sequence: CASSLFRGAGNTIYF.

J is TRBJ2-7 and V is TRBV7-2; TRBD2 matches at 9 bases. Germline V gene sequence: CDR1 SGHTA, CDR2 FQGNSA. This CDR3 comprises 15 residues. J lost 7 bases, V lost 3 bases, and 10 bases had no gene match. CDR3 in DNA: TGTGCCAGCAGCTTGTCCTATAGCAGCGGGGGGGAGCAGTACTTC. It codes for CASSLSYSSGGEQYF.

This chain links TRBV4-2 with TRBJ1-2; no definite D call. The CDR3 is 14 amino acids. Germline V CDR1 and CDR2: LGHNA, YNFKEQ. V dropped 2 bases and J dropped 4 bases, with 11 bases sitting between them. CDR3 region: CASSQPGSGYGYTF. Here the CDR3 DNA reads TGTGCCAGCAGCCAACCGGGAAGTGGCTATGGCTACACCTTC.

The chain is built from TRBV13 and TRBJ2-2; 9 bases match TRBD2. Germline CDR1 and CDR2: PRHDT and FYEKMQ (reference sequence). The junction had 10 bases not matched to a gene; V was cut back by 5 bases and J by 3 bases. There are 17 residues in the CDR3. In nucleotides, the CDR3 is TGTGCCAGCAGCGTCTATTTTGGGACTAGCCACACCGGGGAGCTGTTTTTT. It specifies CASSVYFGTSHTGELFF.

The chain carries TRBV11-3 and TRBJ2-1; 11 bases are a match to TRBD2. Germline V CDR1 and CDR2: SGHNT, YENEEA. CDR3 length: 17 amino acids. V shed 6 bases and J 7 bases; nucleotides not matched to a gene: 14. CDR3 region: CASSHRDSGGAGNEQFF. In DNA, the CDR3 is TGTGCCAGCAGTCACAGGGATAGCGGGGGGGCGGGGAATGAGCAGTTCTTC.

The genes are TRBV13 and TRBJ2-1, with 8 bases matching TRBD2. With V trimmed by 2 bases and J by 8 bases, 8 bases remained unmatched. The CDR3 spans 15 residues. Germline CDR1 reads PRHDT; CDR2 reads FYEKMQ (reference sequence). CDR3 DNA: TGTGCCAGCAGCTTATGGGGGACTAGTAACTATGAGCAGTTCTTC. Translating it yields CASSLWGTSNYEQFF.

This clone was seen once. The genes are TRBV4-1 and TRBJ1-2; D is perhaps TRBD1 (5 bases). Germline CDR1 and CDR2: MGHRA and YSYEKL. This CDR3 is 14 amino acids long. Trimming took off 1 base at V and 4 bases at J, with 10 bases between the two ends. This chain's CDR3 is CASSQVGGGYGYTF. The CDR3 DNA is TGCGCCAGCAGCCAAGTGGGGGGGGGCTATGGCTACACCTTC.

The chain joins TRBV9 to TRBJ2-5, with 15 nucleotides matching TRBD2. Per the germline V gene, CDR1 is SGDLS and CDR2 is YYNGEE. This CDR3 region has 19 residues. V dropped 3 bases and J dropped 5; count of bases not matched to a gene: 14. CDR3 region: CASSAPRTSGGAVHETQYF. The CDR3 coding sequence is TGTGCCAGCAGCGCCCCTCGGACTAGCGGGGGGGCCGTTCACGAGACCCAGTACTTC.

The chain has TRBV15 and TRBJ1-6, with D unresolved. From germline, CDR1 is LNHNV and CDR2 YYDKDF (reference sequence). This CDR3 is 15 amino acids long. Trimming took 3 bases from V and 7 from J, leaving 13 bases between them. CDR3 nucleotides: TGTGCCACCAGCAGGGACCTTCCGGGAAATTCACCCCTCCACTTT. Protein product: CATSRDLPGNSPLHF.

This clone is deemed medium-sized. In DNA form, the CDR3 reads TGCAGCGTCCTCCCGGGGGGGACGGGTGGCTACACCTTC. It translates to CSVLPGGTGGYTF. This chain uses TRBV29-1 with TRBJ1-2, with D possibly matching TRBD1 (5 bases). Looked up from germline, CDR1 is SQVTM and CDR2 is ANQGSEA. There are 13 residues in the CDR3. V lost 6 bases to trimming and J lost 7 bases, with 18 bases between them.

This clone was found a few times. The genes are TRBV2 and TRBJ1-3, with TRBD1 identical over 10 bases. Germline lookup yields CDR1 SNHLY and CDR2 FYNNEI. CDR3 size: 16 residues. The V segment lost 5 bases and the J segment 1 base; nucleotides outside the gene matches: 5. In nucleotides, the CDR3 is TGTGCCAGCAGTTCCGGGACAGGGGTTTCTGGAAACACCATATATTTT. This translates into CASSSGTGVSGNTIYF.